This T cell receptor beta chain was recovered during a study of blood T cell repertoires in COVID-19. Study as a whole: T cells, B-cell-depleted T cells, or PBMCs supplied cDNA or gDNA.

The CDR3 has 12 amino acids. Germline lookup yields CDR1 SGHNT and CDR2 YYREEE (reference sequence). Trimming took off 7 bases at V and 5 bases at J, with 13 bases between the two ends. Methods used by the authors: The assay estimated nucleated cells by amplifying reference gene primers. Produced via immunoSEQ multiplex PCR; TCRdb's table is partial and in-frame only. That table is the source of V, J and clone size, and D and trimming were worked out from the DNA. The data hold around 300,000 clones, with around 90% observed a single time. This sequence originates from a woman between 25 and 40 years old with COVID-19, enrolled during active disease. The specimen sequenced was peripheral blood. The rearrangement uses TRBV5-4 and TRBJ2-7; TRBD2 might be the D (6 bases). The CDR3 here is CASSAGRDEQYF. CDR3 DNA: TGTGCCAGCTCTGCGGGGAGAGACGAGCAGTACTTC.